This TCR beta chain was retrieved from a study of OX40 agonist ivuxolimab in advanced cancers. Study as a whole: Head and neck, renal cell, melanoma or hepatocellular carcinoma were the cancers that dose-escalation patients had.

V dropped 6 bases and J dropped 6; count of bases not matched to a gene: 4. CDR1 is MNHNS and CDR2 is SASEGT in the germline V gene. The CDR3 sequence is 13 residues long. Repertoires were generated with immunoSEQ multiplex PCR, while TCRdb's copy carries only in-frame clones and drops some. The sample comprises about 54,000 clones, about 83% of which are singletons, and 0.95% to 1.5% rests with the top ten. Sequenced material: CD4+ or CD8+ T cells sorted from blood, taken in a trial of the OX40 agonist ivuxolimab. This TCR came from an adult with an advanced solid tumor such as melanoma, head and neck, liver or kidney cancer. J is TRBJ2-1 and V is TRBV6-1, with 8 bases that match TRBD2. CDR3 amino acids: CASSVAGSNEQFF. The CDR3 region has the DNA TGTGCCAGCAGCGTAGCGGGAAGCAATGAGCAGTTCTTC.